This T cell receptor beta chain stems from a study of regulatory T cells in long-lasting Graves disease (dated by TCRdb to about 2021). Regarding the research as a whole: In the newly diagnosed Graves' disease group, patients had been taking antithyroid drugs for less than 3 months. Peripheral blood TCR sequencing and RNA sequencing compared persistent Graves' disease patients with newly diagnosed Graves' disease patients. The study was conducted in China and was registered as a clinical trial. A total of around 35 samples were covered by TCR sequencing, comprising some 13 persistent and around 20 newly diagnosed Graves' disease patients.

The sample's time point label, in plain terms: newly diagnosed GD, antithyroid drugs for less than 3 months. For both TCR sequencing and RNA sequencing, RNA was extracted from PBMCs in TRIzol. Graves' disease was diagnosed according to American Thyroid Association guidelines. Patients were recruited from an endocrinology department in Xi'an, China. Each patient gave around 9 milliliters of peripheral blood, collected in an EDTA anticoagulant tube. PBMCs were isolated by Ficoll Paque Plus density gradient separation without further T cell sorting. An Agilent 2100 Bioanalyzer and agarose gel were used to assess RNA quality, and a NanoDrop 2000 was used to measure RNA concentration. What the work shows at the level of the full study, not this receptor alone: The authors acknowledged the small sample size as a limitation that may reduce accuracy. Patients with persistent disease shared more public clonotypes (approximately 2,500) than newly diagnosed patients did (966). Only the TCR beta chain was sequenced and analyzed. Because the primary lesion, thyroid tissue, could not be accessed, the study looked at peripheral blood alone. TRBV28, TRBJ1-2 and TRBJ2-5 were preferentially used in persistent disease, while TRBV20-1 and TRBJ2-1 were favored in newly diagnosed disease. Compared with newly diagnosed patients, persistent Graves' disease patients had lower TCR Shannon entropy and fewer highly expanded clones, which suggests clonal expansion.

This clonotype appeared many times. Its antigen has not been determined. Nothing much larger sits one base from this clone, and base qualities are not available. The method behind the library was multiplex PCR. Sequencing was carried out with an Illumina HiSeq 4000. To build TCR beta libraries, CDR3 regions were amplified by Arm-PCR using iRepertoire HTBI primers. Before sequencing, the PCR products underwent gel purification. From the authors' description of their analysis: A total of 62 TRBV and 14 TRBJ segments were identified across samples and were used for gene usage analysis of CDR3 amino acid clonotypes. COPE and FqMerger were used to merge the filtered high-quality paired reads into contigs. BLAST was used to align contigs to IMGT TRBV, TRBD and TRBJ reference genes, and CDR3 was defined according to IMGT. Any clonotype with a frequency above 0.1% was classified as a highly expanded clone. Repertoire diversity was measured by Shannon entropy, and V-J evenness by the Gini coefficient. A clonotype found in more than one individual was treated as public. TCRdb cleaned the public reads at Q25 with fastp, built clones with MiXCR and kept in-frame beta chains. Here each entry gathers all rows of one CDR3 protein and keeps the most common genes and DNA. TCRdb's processing, not the authors' own work, is the source of the V and J calls. The sample profile shows 420,000 or so distinct CDR3 sequences; roughly 17% of them were found once. The ten largest clonotypes hold under 30% of the sample.

Inclusive of the bounding cysteine and phenylalanine, the CDR3 is 14 residues long. Just the 42-base CDR3 DNA is kept, in frame starting at base 1. Clipping removes 6 bases from V and 3 bases from J, with 4 as the unmatched junction base count. The same sample was also studied in work on T cells in Graves' hyperthyroidism and ophthalmopathy. In that second paper, the authors write: Graves' hyperthyroidism was defined as stable when no progression to ophthalmopathy occurred over 18 months of follow-up. Hyperthyroidism patients were newly diagnosed, had a disease duration of under 2 months, and were aged 18 to 65 years. Patients with uncontrolled infections, other autoimmune diseases, pregnancy or lactation were excluded. Diagnoses relied on clinical symptoms, serum thyroxine and TRAb, thyroid ultrasound and orbital computed tomography. A first-round RT-PCR of the TCR CDR3 used the HTBI primer set with the Qiagen OneStep RT-PCR kit. Blood samples also contained most of the expanded thyroid clonotypes (frequency above 0.001), which suggests that blood repertoires may reflect thyroid immune responses. In cross-validation, a model built on a 13 V-J signature told ophthalmopathy apart from stable hyperthyroidism with about 90% sensitivity and about 81% specificity, and in testing the same model reached 80%/75%. In validation, the model predicted progression to ophthalmopathy a median of roughly 6.1 months before onset, with around 70% sensitivity and around 76% specificity. A discovery cohort of roughly 100 patients, roughly 43 with Graves' ophthalmopathy and 55 to 60 with stable Graves' hyperthyroidism, was used to find distinguishing TCR V-J signatures. Prospective prediction of ophthalmopathy was tested in an independent validation cohort consisting of 18 hyperthyroidism patients and around 16 patients who later progressed to ophthalmopathy. The approximately 100 discovery patients were randomly divided into training and test sets at a 7:3 ratio. Thyroid tissue and blood T-cell repertoires from roughly six Graves' hyperthyroidism patients were also compared in the study. After blood sampling, hyperthyroidism patients were treated with methimazole at a starting dose of 30 mg daily, and ophthalmopathy patients were treated with high-dose intravenous methylprednisolone. Libraries were constructed in a second round of multiplex PCR, after which size selection and purification were performed. Paired-end sequencing of the libraries was performed with 100 bp reads on an Illumina HiSeq2000. SOAPnuke was used to process the raw data, with reads discarded if the reads contained adapters or uncalled bases, had a mean Phred below 15, or lacked an exact constant-primer or identifier match. High-quality paired reads were merged with COPE v1.2.5, and unique nucleotide sequences were defined as clonotypes. Clonotypes were aligned to IMGT TRBV, TRBD and TRBJ reference segments using MiTCR v1.1. The analysis was restricted to V-J combinations with a frequency above 0.0001, which together covered 98% to 99.2% of the repertoires. A TCS score was defined as the ratio between F50 (clonal expansion) and ExV (chaos), using BLOSUM62-based TCRdist between CDR3 peptides within each V-J. Welch's t-statistics and random forest reduced around 510 V-J features to 13, which were used in a naive Bayes classifier (R e1071). Sample size was not statistically predetermined, and investigators were not blinded to group allocation. The paper describes TCR Vbeta CDR3 sequencing of 135 peripheral blood samples, made up of some 40 ophthalmopathy patients, approximately 76 hyperthyroidism patients and 17 progressor patients.

This receptor was obtained from a woman aged 18-35 years with Graves disease. Donor details come from another sample of the same person, matched by shared clones. The rearrangement joined TRBV12-3 or TRBV12-4 to TRBJ2-7; TRBD1 matches 11 bases in the middle. The specimen comprised peripheral blood mononuclear cells (PBMCs), sampled at new diagnosis, from a patient treated with antithyroid drugs. CDR3 sequence: CASSLGTGGYEQYF. The DNA is as follows: TGTGCCAGCAGCCTTGGGACAGGGGGCTACGAGCAGTACTTC.